Following are 32 T cell receptor beta chains from one sample sequenced in a study of PD-L1 blockade in urothelial cancer. Stated time point: peripheral blood 6 weeks after treatment start. The protocol was immunoSEQ multiplex PCR, while the TCRdb copy is restricted to in-frame clones and leaves out a portion. The sample has around 45,000 clones, 80% to 90% seen once. The input for sequencing was PBMCs, taken around atezolizumab (anti-PD-L1) treatment. The source is a man in his 60s with urothelial cancer.

The chain employs TRBV6-5 and TRBJ2-7; TRBD2 matches at 8 bases. Per the germline V gene, CDR1 is MNHEY and CDR2 is SVGAGI. CDR3 length equals 15 residues. Germline trimming cut 0 bases from V and 3 bases from J; bases unmatched to any gene: 4. CDR3 coding DNA: TGTGCCAGCAGTTACTCTAGCGGGGCTTACTACGAGCAGTACTTC. Translated, it gives CASSYSSGAYYEQYF.

This chain uses TRBV19 with TRBJ2-7; 7 bases are a match to TRBD2. Germline V lookup: CDR1 LNHDA, CDR2 SQIVND (reference sequence). The CDR3 is 15 residues long. V was pared by 8 bases and J by 2 bases, with 12 bases of the junction left unmatched. As DNA, the CDR3 is TGTGCCAGTGCGATGGGAGCGGGGATTCCCTACGAGCAGTACTTC. Translated: CASAMGAGIPYEQYF.

The chain recombines TRBV7-3 with TRBJ2-1, with TRBD1 matching 12 bases. V was pared by 3 bases and J by 8 bases, with 5 bases of the junction left unmatched. CDR1 is SGHTA and CDR2 is FQGTGA in the germline V gene. The CDR3 loop spans 15 amino acids. The CDR3 loop is CASSFSGTGGYEQFF. The CDR3 DNA is TGTGCCAGCAGCTTTTCCGGGACAGGGGGCTATGAGCAGTTCTTC.

This chain links TRBV28 with TRBJ2-7; D is ambiguous. The CDR3 totals 13 residues. Deletions cut 8 bases from V and 2 bases from J, with 13 bases between. The germline CDR1 and CDR2 sequences are MDHEN and SYDVKM. The CDR3 sequence: CASAEILPYEQYF. The CDR3, as DNA: TGTGCCAGCGCGGAGATACTACCCTACGAGCAGTACTTC.

The chain combines TRBV5-1 with TRBJ1-6; D is possibly TRBD1 (6 bases). The CDR3 spans 17 residues. The V gene's germline CDR1 is SGHRS and CDR2 YFSETQ. V lost 5 bases, J lost 3 bases, and 18 bases lay in between. The CDR3 spells CASSSGTLNYYNSPLHF. CDR3 DNA: TGCGCCAGCAGTAGCGGGACATTAAATTACTATAATTCACCCCTCCACTTT.

The CDR3 sequence: CAISVGFGGGYTF. The CDR3 DNA is TGTGCCATCAGTGTCGGCTTCGGGGGGGGCTACACCTTC. This rearrangement joins TRBV10-3 to TRBJ1-2; tentative D call: TRBD1 (5 bases). V was shortened by 4 bases and J by 8 bases, with 14 bases between the two germline ends. Looked up from germline, CDR1 is ENHRY and CDR2 is SYGVKD. The CDR3 contains 13 residues.

The V call is TRBV5-1, the J call TRBJ2-5, with D maybe TRBD2 (6 bases). With 4 bases removed from V and 5 bases from J, the gap between germline ends came to 21 bases. CDR3 length: 16 amino acids. Germline V gene sequence: CDR1 SGHRS, CDR2 YFSETQ. CDR3 sequence: CASSPDFEGAGETQYF. The CDR3 DNA sequence: TGCGCCAGCAGCCCCGACTTTGAAGGGGCGGGGGAGACCCAGTACTTC.

The chain has TRBV7-4 and TRBJ1-3, with D unclear. The CDR3 has 16 amino acids. Germline values: CDR1 SGHVT, CDR2 SQSDAQ. The V and J ends lost 5 bases and 0 bases respectively, with 14 bases between them. The CDR3 nucleotides read TGTGCCAGCAGCCCTTTGGAGGGCTTCTCTGGAAACACCATATATTTT. It specifies CASSPLEGFSGNTIYF.

The chain employs TRBV5-6 and TRBJ1-1; D is perhaps TRBD1 (6 bases). Germline loops: CDR1 SGHDT, CDR2 YYEEEE. Trimming removed 4 bases from V and 1 base from J, with 20 bases in between. The CDR3 spans 17 residues. CDR3 loop: CASSGGIIHSPNTEAFF. Written as DNA, the CDR3 is TGTGCCAGCAGCGGGGGCATTATTCATAGTCCGAACACTGAAGCTTTCTTT.

The rearrangement uses TRBV27 and TRBJ2-3; the D gene is possibly TRBD1 (6 bases). Germline-derived CDR1 and CDR2 are MNHEY and SMNVEV (reference sequence). This CDR3 is built from 16 residues. The V gene lost 3 bases and the J gene lost 2 bases, with 15 bases spanning the gap. The DNA for the CDR3 is TGTGCCAGCAGTTTCCTGACAGGTGGCTCCACAGATACGCAGTATTTT. Its protein is CASSFLTGGSTDTQYF.

V is TRBV6-5 and J is TRBJ2-3; the match to TRBD2 covers 9 bases. Germline CDR1 and CDR2: MNHEY and SVGAGI. This CDR3 is 15 amino acids long. V was pared by 2 bases and J by 3 bases, with 3 bases of the junction left unmatched. CDR3 nucleotides: TGTGCCAGCAGTTACGGGCGGGGGGGGACAGATACGCAGTATTTT. Its protein product is CASSYGRGGTDTQYF.

This clone was counted a single time. This chain links TRBV30 with TRBJ2-7; D gene unclear. CDR1 and CDR2 (germline): GTSNPN, SVGIG (reference sequence). The germline V and J ends were trimmed by 3 bases and 0 bases, with 6 bases remaining between them. The CDR3 sequence is 12 residues long. This CDR3 reads CAWSPSSYEQYF. CDR3 coding DNA: TGTGCCTGGAGCCCGAGCTCCTACGAGCAGTACTTC. Complete variable domain (other parts from reference TRBV30 and TRBJ2-7): SQTIHQWPATLVQPVGSPLSLECTVEGTSNPNLYWYRQAAGRGLQLLFYSVGIGQISSEVPQNLSASRPQDRQFILSSKKLLLSDSGFYLCAWSPSSYEQYFGPGTRLTVT.

The chain combines TRBV2 with TRBJ1-5, with D perhaps matching TRBD1 (5 bases). From germline, CDR1 is SNHLY and CDR2 FYNNEI. Between the trimmed V and J ends, which lost 3 bases and 3 bases, there was a span of 9 bases. The CDR3 runs 14 residues. CDR3: CASSEGLFNQPQHF. The DNA for the CDR3 is TGTGCCAGCAGTGAGGGACTTTTCAATCAGCCCCAGCATTTT.

The chain carries TRBV6-1 and TRBJ1-2; maybe TRBD1 (6 bases). V gave up 7 bases and J gave up 8 bases, with 17 bases separating them. Germline CDR1 MNHNS, CDR2 SASEGT. This CDR3 is 13 amino acids long. Here the CDR3 reads CASKETGYGGYTF. CDR3 DNA: TGTGCCAGCAAGGAAACAGGGTATGGCGGCTACACCTTC.

This clone was seen just once. V gene TRBV28 combines with J gene TRBJ2-6, with 7 bases that match TRBD2. V gave up 6 bases and J gave up 0 bases; unmatched junction bases: 14. This CDR3 contains 19 residues. Germline assignment: CDR1 MDHEN and CDR2 SYDVKM. CDR3 DNA: TGTGCCAGCAGGCGACCCGGGACTACCGATAGCTCTGGGGCCAACGTCCTGACTTTC. Encoded protein: CASRRPGTTDSSGANVLTF.

V usage is TRBV7-9 and J usage is TRBJ2-7, with a weak D call TRBD2 (5 bases). The CDR3 extends over 13 amino acids. The germline V gene encodes CDR1 SEHNR and CDR2 FQNEAQ (reference sequence). Trimming pared 5 bases from V and 6 bases from J, leaving 14 bases between. The CDR3 protein is CASSPSGFREQYF. CDR3 DNA sequence: TGTGCCAGCAGCCCCTCGGGATTCCGCGAGCAGTACTTC. The full variable domain, in which reference TRBV7-9 and TRBJ2-7 provide the parts outside the CDR3, is DTGVSQNPRHKITKRGQNVTFRCDPISEHNRLYWYRQTLGQGPEFLTYFQNEAQLEKSRLLSDRFSAERPKGSFSTLEIQRTEQGDSAMYLCASSPSGFREQYFGPGTRLTVT.

The chain links TRBV7-9 to TRBJ1-1; TRBD1 might be the D (5 bases). CDR1 SEHNR and CDR2 FQNEAQ come from the germline V gene (reference sequence). The length of the CDR3 is 16 residues. Trimming left V 6 bases short and J 4 bases short, with 21 bases between. CDR3 region: CASRQRQTIVPTEAFF. The CDR3 region has the DNA TGTGCCAGCAGGCAGCGACAGACAATAGTTCCCACTGAAGCTTTCTTT.

This rearrangement joins TRBV2 to TRBJ2-5, with TRBD1 identical over 7 bases. Trimming cost V 5 bases and J 5 bases; bases outside gene matches: 5. The CDR3 spans 13 residues. CDR1 is SNHLY and CDR2 is FYNNEI in the germline V gene. The CDR3 region has the DNA TGTGCCAGCAGTAAGGGGGCGCGTGAGACCCAGTACTTC. As protein: CASSKGARETQYF.

This chain links TRBV5-6 with TRBJ2-7; D perhaps matches TRBD2 (5 bases). The CDR3 is 15 amino acids. Germline CDR1 is SGHDT and CDR2 is YYEEEE. The V end was cut by 0 bases, the J end by 0 bases, with 10 bases between. CDR3 sequence: CASSLAGVISYEQYF. The CDR3 coding sequence is TGTGCCAGCAGCTTGGCCGGGGTTATCTCCTACGAGCAGTACTTC.

This chain joins TRBV5-8 and TRBJ1-4, with a tentative D call TRBD1 (5 bases). The CDR3 loop spans 15 amino acids. In germline, CDR1 is SGHTS, CDR2 YDEGEE. Trimming removed 4 bases at V and 8 bases at J, with 18 bases between. CDR3 loop: CASSRGGSEREKLFF. CDR3 nucleotides: TGTGCCAGCAGCCGCGGGGGGTCCGAAAGGGAAAAACTGTTTTTT.

The chain links TRBV4-2 to TRBJ2-5; 10 bases fit TRBD2. Trimming removed 0 bases from V and 4 bases from J; junction bases left unmatched: 5. The CDR3 covers 16 residues. Germline V gives CDR1 LGHNA, CDR2 YNFKEQ. CDR3 bases: TGTGCCAGCAGCCAAGATACTAGCGGGGTTATAGAGACCCAGTACTTC. Its translation: CASSQDTSGVIETQYF.

The genes are TRBV6-1 and TRBJ2-7, with D perhaps matching TRBD2 (6 bases). Germline V gene sequence: CDR1 MNHNS, CDR2 SASEGT. The CDR3 has 16 residues. Trimming shortened V by 1 base and J by 3 bases, and 16 bases separated the two germline ends. The CDR3 sequence: CASSEDQDGLNYEQYF. The CDR3 bases are TGTGCCAGCAGTGAAGATCAGGACGGACTAAACTACGAGCAGTACTTC.

This clone has only a few counts. This chain links TRBV18 with TRBJ2-7; 8 bases line up with TRBD1. This CDR3 contains 13 residues. Trimming cost V 4 bases and J 6 bases; bases outside gene matches: 5. Germline V gives CDR1 KGHSH, CDR2 LQKENI. The DNA of the CDR3 is TGTGCCAGCTCACTGGGACAGGACAGCGAGCAGTACTTC. It encodes CASSLGQDSEQYF.

This chain connects TRBV7-2 to TRBJ2-7; 7 bases match TRBD1. The CDR3 totals 15 residues. Germline-derived CDR1 and CDR2 are SGHTA and FQGNSA. V shed 3 bases, J shed 3 bases, and the junction held 8 bases outside the gene matches. The CDR3 here is CASSFFTGDDYEQYF. DNA of the CDR3: TGTGCCAGCAGCTTCTTTACAGGGGACGACTACGAGCAGTACTTC.

The chain has TRBV28 and TRBJ2-2, with D possibly matching TRBD2 (5 bases). Germline-derived CDR1 and CDR2 are MDHEN and SYDVKM. This CDR3 is built from 14 residues. The V end lost 3 bases, the J end lost 3 bases, and 8 bases lay between the germline ends. CDR3 region: CASSLAGYTGELFF. In DNA, the CDR3 is TGTGCCAGCAGTTTGGCGGGTTACACCGGGGAGCTGTTTTTT. Based on the CDR3 plus reference TRBV28 and TRBJ2-2, the full variable domain is DVKVTQSSRYLVKRTGEKVFLECVQDMDHENMFWYRQDPGLGLRLIYFSYDVKMKEKGDIPEGYSVSREKKERFSLILESASTNQTSMYLCASSLAGYTGELFFGEGSRLTVL.

The chain uses TRBV19 and TRBJ2-3; 12 bases align to TRBD2. This CDR3 spans 16 amino acids. Germline values: CDR1 LNHDA, CDR2 SQIVND (reference sequence). With V trimmed by 1 base and J by 4 bases, 3 bases remained unmatched. Here the CDR3 reads CASSIGLAGGPDTQYF. CDR3 DNA sequence: TGTGCCAGTAGTATAGGGCTAGCGGGGGGGCCAGATACGCAGTATTTT.

The chain links TRBV7-2 to TRBJ1-5; unclear D gene. This CDR3 spans 13 amino acids. From germline, CDR1 is SGHTA and CDR2 FQGNSA. V gave up 1 base and J gave up 10 bases, with 11 bases separating them. CDR3: CASSLEESQPQHF. In DNA form, the CDR3 reads TGTGCCAGCAGCTTAGAGGAGAGCCAACCCCAGCATTTT.

The CDR3 here is CASSELAGARGNTIYF. For the CDR3, the DNA is TGTGCCAGCAGTGAACTGGCGGGGGCGCGAGGAAACACCATATATTTT. The V and J genes are TRBV6-1 and TRBJ1-3; maybe TRBD1 (6 bases). Trimming took off 2 bases at V and 4 bases at J, with 15 bases between the two ends. This CDR3 has 16 residues. Looked up from germline, CDR1 is MNHNS and CDR2 is SASEGT.

The chain is built from TRBV7-9 and TRBJ2-3; D is perhaps TRBD2 (5 bases). Trimming took 3 bases from V and 1 from J, leaving 14 bases between them. The CDR3 is 16 amino acids. Per germline, CDR1 SEHNR and CDR2 FQNEAQ (reference sequence). CDR3 protein: CASSFSTEVGTDTQYF. The DNA for the CDR3 is TGTGCCAGCAGCTTCTCGACGGAGGTTGGCACAGATACGCAGTATTTT.

V gene TRBV11-2 combines with J gene TRBJ2-3; possible D gene TRBD1, 7 bases. V dropped 5 bases and J dropped 2 bases, with 14 bases sitting between them. This CDR3 contains 15 residues. Germline V gives CDR1 SGHAT, CDR2 FQNNGV. The CDR3 loop reads CASSRGDSPTDTQYF. CDR3 sequence (DNA): TGTGCCAGCAGCCGCGGGGACAGCCCCACAGATACGCAGTATTTT.

This clone was counted once. The V gene is TRBV2, the J gene TRBJ2-5, with 8 bases aligning to TRBD2. Looked up from germline, CDR1 is SNHLY and CDR2 is FYNNEI. The CDR3 extends over 16 amino acids. V dropped 5 bases and J dropped 4; count of bases not matched to a gene: 12. The CDR3 nucleotides read TGTGCCAGCAGTTCTTTGCGGGGGGCCGCCCGAGAGACCCAGTACTTC. Residues: CASSSLRGAARETQYF.

The V and J genes are TRBV5-1 and TRBJ1-6, with D uncertain. Trimming shortened V by 0 bases and J by 6 bases, and 4 bases separated the two germline ends. The germline V gene encodes CDR1 SGHRS and CDR2 YFSETQ. The CDR3 covers 13 residues. The CDR3 reads CASSLAVNSPLHF. The CDR3 DNA reads as TGCGCCAGCAGCTTGGCCGTTAATTCACCCCTCCACTTT.